The T cell receptor beta chain described here comes from a study of blood T cell repertoires in COVID-19. Methods used by the authors: The assay estimated nucleated cells by amplifying reference gene primers. Sequencing was performed with immunoSEQ multiplex PCR; in TCRdb, only in-frame clones are kept and a portion is missing. V and J calls and clone size are given by that table; D and trimming were obtained from the DNA. The sample lists 70,000 to 90,000 clones; approximately 85% were seen once. This CDR3 has 15 residues. Germline CDR1 and CDR2: MGHDK and SYGVNS. With V trimmed by 4 bases and J by 2 bases, 4 bases remained unmatched.

The TCR was taken from a man between 45 and 60 years old with COVID-19, enrolled during active disease. The chain has TRBV25-1 and TRBJ2-7; 11 positions match TRBD1. Specimen: peripheral blood. CDR3 loop: CASSGDRGFTYEQYF. In nucleotides, the CDR3 is TGTGCCAGCAGTGGGGACAGGGGGTTCACCTACGAGCAGTACTTC.